This TCR beta chain is drawn from a study of metastatic and nonmetastatic thyroid tumors. Study-wide results and limits: Compared with benign nodules, malignant thyroid tumors were reported to have significantly higher TCR beta diversity in both blood and tumor.

All patients reached thyroid surgery having received no treatment beforehand. MiXCR re-clonotyped the PCR reads for TCRdb. The table includes under 95,000 clones, roughly 8.6% detected once. Many counts were recorded for this clone. The antigen is not known. V lost 6 bases and J lost 8, with 10 bases in between. Germline-derived CDR1 and CDR2 are MNHNS and SASEGT. The CDR3 extends over 12 amino acids. This chain joins TRBV6-1 and TRBJ1-4; D gene uncertain. What was sequenced was blood. The origin of this receptor is a female donor with papillary thyroid cancer or a benign thyroid nodule (not recorded which). Some clones in this sample may be carry-over from other donors' samples. The CDR3 bases are TGTGCCAGCAGCTTGATCACGGAAAAACTGTTTTTT. Residues: CASSLITEKLFF.